The rows below give T cell receptor beta chains drawn from one sample of a study of T cells in Graves' hyperthyroidism and ophthalmopathy. Via MiXCR, TCRdb re-called the multiplex PCR reads, giving one row per CDR3 protein. The data show about 620,000 distinct CDR3 sequences, around 16% seen once. Input material: blood. Receptors originate from a young woman with Graves' hyperthyroidism. CDR3s include the opening cysteine and the closing phenylalanine or tryptophan. D genes are given only for firm matches. Only part of the rows carry a size: once, few, many, or a class if the clone is expanded.

V	D	length	size	J	CDR3	DNA
TRBV7-2	.	13	.	TRBJ2-3	CASSFDRGDTQYF	TGTGCCAGCAGCTTCGACCGGGGGGATACGCAGTATTTT
TRBV18	.	12	many	TRBJ2-3	CASSEGSDTQYF	TGTGCCAGCTCCGAAGGTTCAGATACGCAGTATTTT
TRBV28	TRBD1	16	few	TRBJ2-2	CASKVTGKSNTGELFF	TGTGCCAGCAAAGTGACAGGGAAGTCGAACACCGGGGAGCTGTTTTTT
TRBV29-1	.	11	.	TRBJ1-2	CSVELRGGYTF	TGCAGCGTTGAACTTCGGGGAGGCTACACCTTC
TRBV6-2/TRBV6-3	.	13	many	TRBJ2-7	CASRGDISYEQYF	TGTGCCAGCAGGGGCGATATCTCCTACGAGCAGTACTTC
TRBV6-1	.	13	many	TRBJ2-1	CASSGSGSGRQFF	TGTGCCAGCAGTGGGTCGGGGAGCGGGCGGCAGTTCTTC
TRBV5-1	TRBD2	15	few	TRBJ2-3	CASSLDGRGTDTQYF	TGCGCCAGCAGCTTGGACGGGAGGGGCACAGATACGCAGTATTTT
TRBV9	.	16	few	TRBJ2-7	CASSVIGGQGIHEQYF	TGTGCCAGCAGCGTAATTGGGGGGCAGGGGATCCACGAGCAGTACTTC
TRBV28	TRBD2	16	many	TRBJ2-3	CASSALAGVWADTQYF	TGTGCCAGCAGTGCCCTAGCGGGAGTTTGGGCAGATACGCAGTATTTT
TRBV28	.	13	.	TRBJ2-7	CASSLYGFDEQYF	TGTGCCAGCAGTTTATACGGATTCGACGAGCAGTACTTC
TRBV28	.	12	many	TRBJ1-2	CASSFKTGGYTF	TGTGCCAGCAGTTTTAAGACTGGCGGCTACACCTTC
TRBV4-2	TRBD2	17	few	TRBJ2-3	CASSPVKAGVFPDTQYF	TGTGCCAGCAGCCCGGTAAAAGCGGGAGTGTTCCCAGATACGCAGTATTTT
TRBV13	.	14	.	TRBJ1-5	CASRSQGPHQPQHF	TGTGCCAGCAGATCACAGGGACCCCATCAGCCCCAGCATTTT
TRBV3-2	.	18	.	TRBJ1-5	CASSQVSQAASFHQPQHF	TGTGCCAGCAGCCAAGTGTCCCAGGCAGCATCTTTCCATCAGCCCCAGCATTTT
TRBV7-9	TRBD2	13	many	TRBJ2-1	CASRGGGQHEQFF	TGTGCCAGCCGCGGGGGGGGGCAGCATGAGCAGTTCTTC
TRBV20-1	TRBD2	15	many	TRBJ2-1	CSANIQLAVYNEQFF	TGCAGTGCTAATATCCAGCTAGCGGTTTACAATGAGCAGTTCTTC
TRBV20-1	.	15	many	TRBJ1-1	CSASTLQELNTEAFF	TGCAGTGCTAGTACCCTACAGGAATTGAACACTGAAGCTTTCTTT
TRBV9	TRBD2	17	few	TRBJ2-3	CASSVEGLAESTDTQYF	TGTGCCAGCAGCGTAGAAGGTCTAGCGGAGAGCACAGATACGCAGTATTTT
TRBV6-1	TRBD1	12	many	TRBJ2-5	CASTHRGETQYF	TGTGCCAGCACCCACAGGGGGGAGACCCAGTACTTC
TRBV5-1	.	13	once	TRBJ2-7	CASSPGDQGEQYF	TGCGCCAGCAGCCCAGGAGACCAGGGCGAGCAGTACTTC
TRBV7-9	.	15	few	TRBJ1-6	CASSSRTPHNSPLHF	TGTGCCAGCAGCTCCCGGACACCTCATAATTCACCCCTCCACTTT
TRBV7-9	TRBD2	16	many	TRBJ2-1	CASSPRGAGTYNEQFF	TGTGCCAGCAGCCCCCGGGGAGCGGGAACGTACAATGAGCAGTTCTTC
TRBV11-2	.	15	many	TRBJ1-1	CASSLDLGGGTEAFF	TGTGCCAGCAGCTTAGATCTGGGGGGCGGCACTGAAGCTTTCTTT
TRBV28	.	11	few	TRBJ1-1	CASSLISPAFF	TGTGCCAGCAGTTTAATTTCTCCGGCTTTCTTT
TRBV15	TRBD1	15	.	TRBJ1-5	CATSKGAEPNQPQHF	TGTGCCACCAGCAAGGGGGCAGAGCCCAATCAGCCCCAGCATTTT
TRBV5-1	TRBD2	14	many	TRBJ2-7	CASSLASGVYEQYF	TGCGCCAGCAGCTTGGCTAGCGGGGTCTACGAGCAGTACTTC
TRBV29-1	.	11	many	TRBJ2-3	CSAATGDTQYF	TGCAGCGCCGCGACAGGCGATACGCAGTATTTT
TRBV11-2	.	16	many	TRBJ1-1	CASRSFRRRRETEAFF	TGTGCCAGCAGGTCGTTCAGGCGTCGTCGGGAGACTGAAGCTTTCTTT